Below are 20 T cell receptor beta chains sequenced from a single sample in a study of early T cells in non-severe SARS-CoV-2 infection. MiXCR, run by TCRdb on the 5' RACE reads, gives a single entry per CDR3 protein. The repertoire consists of roughly 34,000 distinct CDR3 sequences, with around 7% occurring once and the leading ten covering about 13%. Sequenced here: whole blood, sampled at baseline. The receptors stem from an adult who was a healthcare worker with PCR-confirmed SARS-CoV-2 infection or an uninfected control (not recorded which).

This chain links TRBV7-2 with TRBJ2-3, with D unresolved. This CDR3 has 14 residues. Germline-derived CDR1 and CDR2 are SGHTA and FQGNSA. Trimming shortened V by 2 bases and J by 1 base, and 7 bases separated the two germline ends. Here the CDR3 reads CASSLLRGTDTQYF. The CDR3 nucleotides are TGTGCCAGCAGCTTATTACGGGGCACAGATACGCAGTATTTT.

This clonotype was found a few times. The chain employs TRBV29-1 and TRBJ2-3; D uncertain. V was pared by 3 bases and J by 0 bases, with 4 bases between. The length of the CDR3 is 12 residues. The germline gives CDR1 SQVTM, CDR2 ANQGSEA. The CDR3 DNA is TGCAGCGTTGAGGCAAGCACAGATACGCAGTATTTT. Translating gives CSVEASTDTQYF.

This clonotype has only a few counts. The CDR3 is CASNSLRDSKNYEQYF. CDR3 nucleotide sequence: TGTGCCAGCAATAGCTTGCGGGACTCGAAAAACTACGAGCAGTACTTC. This chain joins TRBV6-2 or TRBV6-3 and TRBJ2-7; the D gene is possibly TRBD2 (6 bases). This CDR3 spans 16 amino acids. Trimming took off 7 bases at V and 3 bases at J, with 22 bases between the two ends. The V gene's germline CDR1 is MNHEY and CDR2 SVGEGT.

V and J are TRBV4-2 and TRBJ2-3; 8 nucleotides align to TRBD1. Germline CDR1 reads LGHNA; CDR2 reads YNFKEQ. V lost 0 bases and J lost 6; bases outside the gene matches: 14. The CDR3 sequence is 18 residues long. Here the CDR3 reads CASSQDLGQGAKGDTQYF. The CDR3 DNA follows: TGTGCCAGCAGCCAAGATCTCGGGCAGGGGGCAAAAGGTGATACGCAGTATTTT.

This clonotype was found many times. V and J are TRBV6-2 or TRBV6-3 and TRBJ2-7, with D uncertain. Trimming took off 5 bases at V and 3 bases at J, with 11 bases between the two ends. Germline CDR1 and CDR2: MNHEY and SVGEGT. This CDR3 is built from 13 residues. CDR3 sequence reads: CASSTAFGYEQYF. For the CDR3, the DNA is TGTGCCAGCAGTACGGCCTTCGGCTACGAGCAGTACTTC.

This clonotype showed up just a few times. This chain uses TRBV10-3 with TRBJ2-7; no reliable D call. The CDR3 totals 14 residues. Trimming shortened V by 0 bases and J by 4 bases, and 10 bases separated the two germline ends. The V gene's germline CDR1 is ENHRY and CDR2 SYGVKD. CDR3 DNA: TGTGCCATCAGTGAGTCGGGCAATGTTTACGAGCAGTACTTC. It codes for CAISESGNVYEQYF.

This clonotype was found a few times. J is TRBJ1-5 and V is TRBV20-1; D possibly corresponds to TRBD1 (5 bases). The germline V gene encodes CDR1 DFQATT and CDR2 SNEGSKA (reference sequence). Trimming cost V 1 base and J 5 bases, with 9 bases left between them. The CDR3 length is 13 residues. The CDR3 protein is CSARALQDQPQHF. The CDR3 DNA follows: TGCAGTGCTAGAGCACTACAGGATCAGCCCCAGCATTTT.

Note on this clonotype: This may stem from a read error, because a much larger clone lies one nucleotide away. J is TRBJ1-1 and V is TRBV12-3 or TRBV12-4, with D possibly matching TRBD1 (5 bases). The CDR3 runs 14 residues. The ends were cut back, 11 bases at V and 0 bases at J, with 16 bases in the middle. The CDR3 DNA reads as TGTGCCTGCGGTTCAGGGTTTGTGAACACTGAAGCTTTCTTT. Amino acids: CACGSGFVNTEAFF.

This clonotype came up many times. The chain carries TRBV5-1 and TRBJ2-7, with a tentative D call TRBD1 (6 bases). The CDR3 extends over 15 amino acids. Trimming cost V 0 bases and J 1 base, with 11 bases left between them. Germline V lookup: CDR1 SGHRS, CDR2 YFSETQ. The DNA for the CDR3 is TGCGCCAGCAGCTTGGGGTCGGGACAATCCTACGAGCAGTACGTC. It translates to CASSLGSGQSYEQYV.

This clonotype occurred many times. V gene TRBV20-1 combines with J gene TRBJ2-7; tentatively, D is TRBD1 (5 bases). Trimming took 3 bases from V and 2 from J, leaving 11 bases between them. The CDR3 contains 13 residues. Per the germline V gene, CDR1 is DFQATT and CDR2 is SNEGSKA (reference sequence). In nucleotides, the CDR3 is TGCAGTGCTAGGCTCCCAGGGACCTACGAGCAGTACTTC. Amino acid sequence: CSARLPGTYEQYF.

There are a few counts of this clonotype. The chain uses TRBV6-1 and TRBJ1-3; D is ambiguous. The CDR3 sequence is 14 residues long. Germline V gene lookup returns CDR1 MNHNS and CDR2 SASEGT. V was pared by 5 bases and J by 0 bases, with 8 bases between. The CDR3, as DNA: TGTGCCAGCAGTTCGACCGACTCTGGAAACACCATATATTTT. Translated, it gives CASSSTDSGNTIYF.

This clonotype appeared many times. The rearrangement uses TRBV7-2 and TRBJ2-1, with D possibly matching TRBD1 (8 bases). The germline gives CDR1 SGHTA, CDR2 FQGNSA. This CDR3 comprises 13 residues. Trimming took off 5 bases at V and 9 bases at J, with 14 bases between the two ends. CDR3 sequence: CASSTQGGTEQFF. In DNA, the CDR3 is TGTGCCAGCAGCACACAGGGGGGGACTGAGCAGTTCTTC.

This rearrangement joins TRBV12-3 or TRBV12-4 to TRBJ1-6; D is unresolved. The CDR3 extends over 13 amino acids. Trimming stripped 6 bases from V and 9 bases from J, with 12 bases between. The CDR3 here is CASRARLSSPLHF. The DNA of the CDR3 is TGTGCCAGCAGGGCGAGATTAAGTTCACCCCTCCACTTT.

In this sample, this clonotype turned up many times. The chain combines TRBV5-4 with TRBJ2-1, with D perhaps assigned TRBD1 or TRBD2 (6 bases each). V dropped 1 base and J dropped 6 bases, with 17 bases sitting between them. The CDR3 sequence is 16 residues long. Germline CDR1 reads SGHNT; CDR2 reads YYREEE (reference sequence). The CDR3 sequence is CASSLRAGGKFNEQFF. DNA for the CDR3: TGTGCCAGCAGCTTGCGGGCCGGGGGCAAATTCAATGAGCAGTTCTTC.

The sample holds a few counts of this clonotype. V is TRBV10-3 and J is TRBJ1-4; no definite D call. The ends were cut back, 8 bases at V and 8 bases at J, with 9 bases in the middle. The CDR3 loop spans 11 amino acids. Germline lookup yields CDR1 ENHRY and CDR2 SYGVKD. In DNA, the CDR3 is TGTGCCATCGGCCCGCGGGAAAAACTGTTTTTT. It specifies CAIGPREKLFF.

With regard to this clonotype: With a much larger clone just one base away, this may be a read error. The V and J genes are TRBV12-3 or TRBV12-4 and TRBJ1-1; 10 bases align to TRBD1. This CDR3 comprises 13 residues. V shed 7 bases, J shed 7 bases, and the junction held 6 bases outside the gene matches. The CDR3 coding sequence is TGTGCCAGCATTCATGGGACAGGGGTTGAAGCTTTCTTT. This translates into CASIHGTGVEAFF.

This clonotype has a count of ten or more. The genes are TRBV30 and TRBJ2-1; tentatively, D is TRBD2 (5 bases). V was trimmed by 2 bases and J by 4 bases, leaving 15 bases between them. This CDR3 spans 15 amino acids. Germline V gene data show CDR1 as GTSNPN and CDR2 as SVGIG (reference sequence). DNA of the CDR3: TGTGCCTGGAGTTCCGGCGGAGGACCTTACAATGAGCAGTTCTTC. It codes for CAWSSGGGPYNEQFF.

This clonotype was seen more than once but under ten times. The rearrangement joins TRBV6-5 to TRBJ2-3; 8 bases are shared with TRBD1. Per germline, CDR1 MNHEY and CDR2 SVGAGI. The CDR3 length is 15 residues. The V segment lost 5 bases and the J segment 3 bases; nucleotides outside the gene matches: 7. CDR3 in amino acids: CASSLDRGSTDTQYF. The CDR3 DNA reads TGTGCCAGCAGTCTAGACAGGGGATCTACAGATACGCAGTATTTT.

This clonotype was found many times. The chain couples TRBV18 to TRBJ2-3, with 9 bases that match TRBD2. Germline trimming cut 0 bases from V and 5 bases from J; bases unmatched to any gene: 6. CDR1 is KGHSH, CDR2 LQKENI, per germline. This CDR3 is 16 amino acids long. The CDR3 sequence is CASSPPVAGGLDTQYF. The CDR3 coding sequence is TGTGCCAGCTCACCACCTGTCGCGGGAGGGCTAGATACGCAGTATTTT.

This clonotype was recorded many times. This chain uses TRBV13 with TRBJ2-7, with D perhaps matching TRBD2 (6 bases). Germline CDR1 PRHDT, CDR2 FYEKMQ (reference sequence). The V end lost 5 bases, the J end lost 6 bases, and 14 bases lay between the germline ends. The CDR3 sequence is 13 residues long. The CDR3 is CASSPIRGAEQYV. The CDR3 bases are TGTGCCAGCAGCCCTATCCGCGGGGCCGAGCAGTACGTC.